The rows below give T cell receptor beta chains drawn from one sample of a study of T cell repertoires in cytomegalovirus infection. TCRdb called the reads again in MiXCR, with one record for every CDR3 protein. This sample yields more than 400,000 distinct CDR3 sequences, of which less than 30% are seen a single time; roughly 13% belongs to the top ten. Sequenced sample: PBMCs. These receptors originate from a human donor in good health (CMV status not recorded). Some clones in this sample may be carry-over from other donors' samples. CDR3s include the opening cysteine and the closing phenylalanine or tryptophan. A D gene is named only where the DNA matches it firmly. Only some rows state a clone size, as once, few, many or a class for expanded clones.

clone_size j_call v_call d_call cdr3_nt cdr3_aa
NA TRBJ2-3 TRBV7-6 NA TGTGCCAGCAGCTTCTCTAGCGTGACAGATACGCAGTATTTT CASSFSSVTDTQYF
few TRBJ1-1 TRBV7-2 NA TGTGCCAGCAGTGGACTAATCTCGGGGACTGAAGCTTTCTTT CASSGLISGTEAFF
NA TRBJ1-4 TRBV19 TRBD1 TGTGCCAGTAGTATTATATGGACAGGGGTCTCAACTAATGAAAAACTGTTTTTT CASSIIWTGVSTNEKLFF
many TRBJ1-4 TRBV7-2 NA TGTGCCAGCAGCGGACAGATTAATGAAAAACTGTTTTTT CASSGQINEKLFF
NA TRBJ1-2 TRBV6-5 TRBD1 TGTGCCAGCAGTTATACGGACAGGGACTATGGCTACACCTTC CASSYTDRDYGYTF
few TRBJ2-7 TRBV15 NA TGTGCCACCGCTCTGGGGCTCACGGGGGAGCAGTACTTC CATALGLTGEQYF
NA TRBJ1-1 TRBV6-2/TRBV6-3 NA TGTGCCAGCAGTTACCCGGACGGAAGGATGAACACTGAAGCTTTCTTT CASSYPDGRMNTEAFF
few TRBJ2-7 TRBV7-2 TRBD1 TGTGCCAGCAGCTATCGACAGGGTAGTCCCTACGAGCAGTACTTC CASSYRQGSPYEQYF
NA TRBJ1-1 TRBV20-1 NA TGCCTGATGGGAACTGAAGCTTTCTTT CLMGTEAFF
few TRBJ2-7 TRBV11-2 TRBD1 TGTGCCAGCAGCTTATACTTCTCAGGGACAGGGTACTACGAGCAGTACTTC CASSLYFSGTGYYEQYF
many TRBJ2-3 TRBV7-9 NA TGTGCCAGCAGCTCCCAAGGGGCGGCAGATACGCAGTATTTT CASSSQGAADTQYF
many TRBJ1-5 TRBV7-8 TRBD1 TGTGCCAGCAGCCTCTCCAGATTTCAGGGGGCGAACAATCAGCCCCAGCATTTT CASSLSRFQGANNQPQHF
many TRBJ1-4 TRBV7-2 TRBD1 TGTGCCAGCAGTTTAACAGGGGGCGAAAAACTGTTTTTT CASSLTGGEKLFF
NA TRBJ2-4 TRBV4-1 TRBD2 TGCGCCAGCAGCCAAGACTTAGCGGGAGGGCAAGACATTCAGTACTTC CASSQDLAGGQDIQYF
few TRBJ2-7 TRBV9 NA TGTGCCAGCAGCGTAGAAACACGGGGGTACGAGCAGTACTTC CASSVETRGYEQYF
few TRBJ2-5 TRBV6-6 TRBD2 TGTGCCAGCAGTTACTCGACTAGCTTTCCAGAGACCCAGTACTTC CASSYSTSFPETQYF
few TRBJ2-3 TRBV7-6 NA TGTGCCAGCAGCGGATCGGGGGCAGATACGCAGTATTTT CASSGSGADTQYF
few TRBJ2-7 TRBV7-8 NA TGTGCCAGCAGACCCGGGCCCTACTACGAGCAGTACTTC CASRPGPYYEQYF
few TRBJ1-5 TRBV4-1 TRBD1 TGCGCCAGCAGCAGGACAGGGATGGAGAATCAGCCCCAGCATTTT CASSRTGMENQPQHF
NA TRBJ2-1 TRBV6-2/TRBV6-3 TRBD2 TGTGCCAGCAGCCGGACTAGCGGTGCCCTGCTCTACAATGAGCAGTTCTTC CASSRTSGALLYNEQFF
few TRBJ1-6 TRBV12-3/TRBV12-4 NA TGTGCCAGCAGTTTAATGGGGACTGGGAATTCACCCCTCCACTTT CASSLMGTGNSPLHF
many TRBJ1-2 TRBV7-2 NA TGTGCCAGCAGCTTAGCGTGGGGAGGCGCCTATGGCTACACCTTC CASSLAWGGAYGYTF